What follows are 3 T cell receptor beta chains derived from one specimen sequenced in a study of blood T cell repertoires in COVID-19. Data came from immunoSEQ multiplex PCR; TCRdb stores just in-frame clones and leaves some out. The sample lists 250,000 to 350,000 clones; approximately 90% were seen once. Sequencing was carried out using PBMCs or T cells enriched from blood (not recorded which). These receptors were collected from a woman younger than 30 who had recovered from COVID-19.

This chain links TRBV7-9 with TRBJ2-7; 7 bases are a match to TRBD1. CDR3 length equals 12 residues. From germline, CDR1 is SEHNR and CDR2 FQNEAQ (reference sequence). The V gene end was trimmed by 8 bases and the J gene end by 3 bases; junction bases not matched to a gene: 4. CDR3 sequence (DNA): TGTGCCAGCTTTGGGACAGACTACGAGCAGTACTTC. Protein sequence: CASFGTDYEQYF.

The CDR3 nucleotides are TGCGCCAGCAGCTCGGGACAGGGGGAGGAAAAACTGTTTTTT. This codes for CASSSGQGEEKLFF. This chain connects TRBV5-1 to TRBJ1-4; TRBD1 matches 11 bases. CDR1 SGHRS and CDR2 YFSETQ come from the germline V gene. Trimming removed 3 bases from V and 8 bases from J; junction bases left unmatched: 3. This CDR3 contains 14 residues.

This chain links TRBV5-1 with TRBJ1-4; unclear D gene. CDR1 is SGHRS and CDR2 is YFSETQ in the germline V gene. CDR3 size: 16 residues. With 0 bases removed from V and 5 bases from J, the gap between germline ends came to 14 bases. This chain's CDR3 is CASSLDMAGKNEKLFF. CDR3 nucleotide sequence: TGCGCCAGCAGCTTGGATATGGCAGGAAAAAATGAAAAACTGTTTTTT.